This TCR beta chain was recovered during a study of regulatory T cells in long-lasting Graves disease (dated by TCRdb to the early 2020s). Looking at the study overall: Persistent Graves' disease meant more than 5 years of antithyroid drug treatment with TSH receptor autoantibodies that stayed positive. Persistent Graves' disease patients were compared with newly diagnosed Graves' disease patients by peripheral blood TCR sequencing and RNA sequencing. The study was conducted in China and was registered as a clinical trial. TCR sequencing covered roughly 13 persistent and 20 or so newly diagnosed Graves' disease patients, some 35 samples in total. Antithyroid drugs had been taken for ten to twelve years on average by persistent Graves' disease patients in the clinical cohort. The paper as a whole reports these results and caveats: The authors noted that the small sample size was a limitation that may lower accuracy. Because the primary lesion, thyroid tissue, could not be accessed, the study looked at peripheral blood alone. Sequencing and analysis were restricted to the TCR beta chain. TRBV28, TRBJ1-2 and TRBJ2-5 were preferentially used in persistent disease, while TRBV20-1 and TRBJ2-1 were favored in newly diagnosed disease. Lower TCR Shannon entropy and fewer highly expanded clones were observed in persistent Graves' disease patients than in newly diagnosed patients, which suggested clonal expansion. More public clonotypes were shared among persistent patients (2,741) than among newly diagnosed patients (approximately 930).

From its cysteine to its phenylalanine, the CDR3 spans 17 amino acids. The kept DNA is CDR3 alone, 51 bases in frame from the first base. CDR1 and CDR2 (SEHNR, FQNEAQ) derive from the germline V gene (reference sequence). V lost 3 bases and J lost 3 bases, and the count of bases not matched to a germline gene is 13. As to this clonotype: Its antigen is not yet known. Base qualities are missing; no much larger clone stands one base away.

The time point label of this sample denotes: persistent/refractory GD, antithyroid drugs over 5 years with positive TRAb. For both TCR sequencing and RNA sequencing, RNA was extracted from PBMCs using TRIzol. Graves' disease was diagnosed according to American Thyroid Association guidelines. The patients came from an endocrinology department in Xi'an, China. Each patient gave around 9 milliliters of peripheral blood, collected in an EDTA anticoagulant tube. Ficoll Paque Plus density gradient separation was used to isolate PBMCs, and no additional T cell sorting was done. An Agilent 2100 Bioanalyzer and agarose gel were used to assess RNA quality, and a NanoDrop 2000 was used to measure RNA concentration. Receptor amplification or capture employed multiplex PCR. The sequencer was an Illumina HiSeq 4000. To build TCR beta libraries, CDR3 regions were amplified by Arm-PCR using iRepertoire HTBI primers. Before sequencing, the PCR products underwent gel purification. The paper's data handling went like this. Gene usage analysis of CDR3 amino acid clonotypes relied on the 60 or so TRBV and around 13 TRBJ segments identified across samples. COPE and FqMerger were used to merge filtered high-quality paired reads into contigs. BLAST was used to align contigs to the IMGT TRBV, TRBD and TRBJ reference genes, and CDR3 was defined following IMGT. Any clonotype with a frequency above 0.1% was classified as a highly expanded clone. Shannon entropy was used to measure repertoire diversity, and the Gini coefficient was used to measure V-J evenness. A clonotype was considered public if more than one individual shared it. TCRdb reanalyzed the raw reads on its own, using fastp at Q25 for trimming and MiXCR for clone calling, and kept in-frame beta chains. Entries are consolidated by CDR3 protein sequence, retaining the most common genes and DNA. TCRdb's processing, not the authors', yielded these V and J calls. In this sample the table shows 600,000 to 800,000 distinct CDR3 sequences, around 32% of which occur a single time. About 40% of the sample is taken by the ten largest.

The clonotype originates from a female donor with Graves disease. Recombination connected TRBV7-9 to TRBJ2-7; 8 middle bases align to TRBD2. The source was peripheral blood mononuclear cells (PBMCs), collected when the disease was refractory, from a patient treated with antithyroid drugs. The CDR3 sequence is CASSLSGGGRTHYEQYF. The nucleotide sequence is TGTGCCAGCAGCTTGTCCGGTGGCGGGAGGACCCACTACGAGCAGTACTTC. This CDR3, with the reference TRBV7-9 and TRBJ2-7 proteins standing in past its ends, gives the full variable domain DTGVSQNPRHKITKRGQNVTFRCDPISEHNRLYWYRQTLGQGPEFLTYFQNEAQLEKSRLLSDRFSAERPKGSFSTLEIQRTEQGDSAMYLCASSLSGGGRTHYEQYFGPGTRLTVT.